The rows below give T cell receptor beta chains drawn from one sample of a study of beta chain features in type 1 diabetes. Method: immunoSEQ multiplex PCR; TCRdb's copy keeps in-frame clones and lacks some. In the table there are about 370,000 clones, over 9% of which are singletons. Sample: central memory CD4+ T cells from blood. The receptors derive from a young man with type 1 diabetes. Each CDR3 is given with its conserved first and last residue. D genes are given only for firm matches.

CSVVHWGSSYNEQFF	TRBV29-1	TRBJ2-1	-
CSARDTYEQYF	TRBV20-1	TRBJ2-7	-
CASSFGQGASTDTQYF	TRBV5-1	TRBJ2-3	TRBD1
CASSDYSNQPQHF	TRBV7-2	TRBJ1-5	-
CASSLRGGTSTDTQYF	TRBV7-2	TRBJ2-3	-
CASSGLEREWGNEQFF	TRBV6-1	TRBJ2-1	TRBD2
CASSDVSEDRLSYEQYF	TRBV6-1	TRBJ2-7	TRBD1
CASSPHRVEKLFF	TRBV27	TRBJ1-4	-
CATDREETDTQYF	TRBV28	TRBJ2-3	TRBD1
CASSSGTGYEQYF	TRBV27	TRBJ2-7	-
CASSTLAGSNTGELFF	TRBV4-2	TRBJ2-2	TRBD2
CASSHFTGTYEQYF	TRBV11-3	TRBJ2-7	-
CASSSGLASYNEQFF	TRBV7-2	TRBJ2-1	TRBD2
CATHSKGLAGVRIYEQYF	TRBV28	TRBJ2-7	TRBD2
CASSTLGGKDEKLFF	TRBV4-1	TRBJ1-4	-
CASSRVEQFF	TRBV2	TRBJ2-1	-
CSVEASGKDTQYF	TRBV29-1	TRBJ2-3	TRBD2
CASNGQANYGYTF	TRBV19	TRBJ1-2	TRBD1
CASSKWVGDETQYF	TRBV6-5	TRBJ2-5	-
CASSENLPGDEQFF	TRBV6-1	TRBJ2-1	-
CASSFGQQETQYF	TRBV7-2	TRBJ2-5	-
CASSLDQGDEQYF	TRBV7-6	TRBJ2-7	TRBD1
CASSLGGVAQYF	TRBV5-1	TRBJ2-7	-
CASSHDGQWSYGYTF	TRBV14	TRBJ1-2	-
CSVDPGQGIRGTQYF	TRBV29-1	TRBJ2-5	-
CASSYSYPVGVGEQYF	TRBV6-6	TRBJ2-7	-
CASSFSSGTQYF	TRBV7-2	TRBJ2-3	-
CASSYDGYYEQYF	TRBV6-5	TRBJ2-7	-
CASSLTFGTSYEQYF	TRBV7-3	TRBJ2-7	-
CASSDTEAFF	TRBV21-1	TRBJ1-1	-
CASSLGLAGLDTQYF	TRBV5-6	TRBJ2-3	TRBD2
CASTPPGTANTGELFF	TRBV6-6	TRBJ2-2	-
CASSPTTDTQYF	TRBV10-2	TRBJ2-3	-
CAISANREQETQYF	TRBV10-3	TRBJ2-5	-
CAISEGLAGPYEQYF	TRBV10-3	TRBJ2-7	TRBD2
CASSSFSANTEAFF	TRBV28	TRBJ1-1	-
CASSRRLGAADNEQFF	TRBV14	TRBJ2-1	-
CASSLVSGRAYNEQFF	TRBV7-8	TRBJ2-1	TRBD2
CASSPHDREEQYF	TRBV28	TRBJ2-7	TRBD1
CASGDRLNYEQYF	TRBV7-9	TRBJ2-7	TRBD1
CASSEGTGVDQPQHF	TRBV5-1	TRBJ1-5	TRBD1
CASSLNRDQPQHF	TRBV7-9	TRBJ1-5	-